This T cell receptor beta chain was sequenced for a study of blood T cell repertoires in COVID-19. CDR1 and CDR2 from the germline V gene are MGHRA and YSYEKL. V was cut by 0 bases and J by 9 bases, with 3 bases left in between. This CDR3 has 12 residues. This clone showed up just once. Clones were read by immunoSEQ multiplex PCR, and TCRdb kept only the in-frame ones, dropping some. The repertoire holds 150,000 to 200,000 clones, with approximately 82% as singletons. The chain employs TRBV4-1 and TRBJ1-6; D unresolved. The sample consisted of PBMCs or T cells enriched from blood (not recorded which). This TCR came from a man aged 50 to 60 who had recovered from COVID-19. This CDR3 reads CASSQELSPLHF. The CDR3 DNA follows: TGCGCCAGCAGCCAAGAACTTTCACCCCTCCACTTT.